This T cell receptor (beta chain) was sequenced in a study of vaccination effects on CD4 cells after COVID-19. Study-wide findings and caveats: By a late point after vaccination, infection- and vaccine-induced clones had shrunk markedly through clonal contraction.

The CDR3 is 15 amino acids. CDR1 SGHRS and CDR2 YFSETQ come from the germline V gene. V was pared by 0 bases and J by 2 bases, with 4 bases of the junction left unmatched. Antigen-specific CD4+ T cells were first expanded with viral peptide pools by the ViraFEST assay and only then sequenced. The culture ran for 10 days before CD4+ T cells were isolated. In the vaccine recipients, nucleocapsid antibodies were negative and there was no prior SARS-CoV-2 infection. The culture medium for about 2 million PBMC per well included 10 IU/ml IL-2 and about 10 ug/ml peptides. This clone was observed a few times. What it recognizes is unknown. Some clones are missing from TCRdb's copy, which holds only in-frame ones; the method was immunoSEQ multiplex PCR. This table has about 27,000 clones, 65% to 75% appearing once.

The sample consisted of CD4+ T cells from PBMCs cultured with SARS-CoV-2 spike peptides, taken before COVID-19 vaccination. This rearrangement joins TRBV5-1 to TRBJ2-7; 8 nucleotides match TRBD1. The clonotype originates from a human donor who received a COVID-19 vaccine. In DNA form, the CDR3 reads TGCGCCAGCAGCTTGGCCGGACAGGGTCCCTACGAGCAGTACTTC. This translates into CASSLAGQGPYEQYF.